The rows below give T cell receptor beta chains drawn from one sample of a study of beta chain features in type 1 diabetes. Clones were read by immunoSEQ multiplex PCR, and TCRdb kept only the in-frame ones, dropping some. The table records a few hundred thousand clones, 13% of them present only once. The sample consisted of naive CD4+ T cells from blood. Receptors originate from a woman between 18 and 29 years old with type 1 diabetes. Each CDR3 is given with its conserved first and last residue. D genes are given only for firm matches. Rows give clone size only sometimes, using once, few, many, or a class for an expanded clone.

v_gene	d_gene	len	abundance	j_gene	CDR3aa	CDR3nt
TRBV2	-	12	-	TRBJ2-5	CASSFSRETQYF	TGTGCCAGCAGTTTCTCGAGGGAGACCCAGTACTTC
TRBV29-1	TRBD2	15	few	TRBJ2-5	CSVEIRLAGGETQYF	TGCAGCGTTGAAATCCGACTAGCGGGAGGGGAGACCCAGTACTTC
TRBV2	-	13	few	TRBJ2-7	CASSPGTTYEQYF	TGTGCCAGCAGCCCCGGTACCACCTACGAGCAGTACTTC
TRBV4-2	TRBD2	12	few	TRBJ2-3	CASSHGTSNQYF	TGTGCCAGCAGCCACGGGACTAGTAACCAGTATTTT
TRBV4-3	TRBD2	18	-	TRBJ2-1	CASSQDVGLAGLLGEQFF	TGCGCCAGCAGCCAAGATGTGGGACTAGCGGGATTATTGGGCGAGCAGTTCTTC
TRBV28	TRBD2	14	-	TRBJ2-4	CASTVSGSGRVQYF	TGTGCCAGCACCGTAAGCGGTAGCGGGAGGGTACAGTACTTC
TRBV29-1	-	11	once	TRBJ2-1	CSVNREKVQFF	TGCAGCGTTAACCGGGAGAAGGTGCAGTTCTTC
TRBV9	TRBD2	18	-	TRBJ2-1	CASSVALLAGGNRNEQFF	TGTGCCAGCAGCGTAGCTCTCCTAGCGGGAGGGAACAGGAATGAGCAGTTCTTC
TRBV6-6	TRBD1	14	-	TRBJ1-1	CASSHRGRNTEAFF	TGTGCCAGCAGCCACAGGGGGCGGAACACTGAAGCTTTCTTT
TRBV7-9	-	15	-	TRBJ1-1	CASSNNREGRTEAFF	TGTGCCAGCAGCAACAACAGGGAAGGAAGGACTGAAGCTTTCTTT
TRBV5-1	-	14	few	TRBJ2-7	CASSLMGRGYEQYF	TGCGCCAGCAGCTTGATGGGCAGGGGCTACGAGCAGTACTTC
TRBV19	-	14	-	TRBJ1-2	CASSNSRADYGYTF	TGTGCCAGTAGTAATAGCAGGGCAGACTATGGCTACACCTTC
TRBV6-6	-	14	few	TRBJ2-7	CASSYRGSRYEQYF	TGTGCCAGCAGTTACCGAGGCAGTAGATACGAGCAGTACTTC
TRBV7-2	TRBD2	16	few	TRBJ2-1	CASSLGRWTSRNEQFF	TGTGCCAGCAGCTTGGGGCGTTGGACTAGTAGGAATGAGCAGTTCTTC
TRBV30	TRBD2	14	-	TRBJ2-1	CAWVGLAGYNEQFF	TGTGCCTGGGTAGGACTAGCGGGATACAATGAGCAGTTCTTC
TRBV7-2	-	17	-	TRBJ1-5	CASSLESARGNNQPQHF	TGTGCCAGCAGCTTAGAGTCTGCCAGGGGTAACAATCAGCCCCAGCATTTT
TRBV27	TRBD1	14	few	TRBJ2-7	CASSLDRGTYEQYF	TGTGCCAGCAGTTTAGACAGGGGGACCTACGAGCAGTACTTC
TRBV2	-	11	-	TRBJ2-1	CASKRYNEQFF	TGTGCCAGCAAGAGGTACAATGAGCAGTTCTTC
TRBV6-5	-	15	-	TRBJ1-2	CASARTVFEKHGYTF	TGTGCCAGCGCAAGGACAGTATTTGAGAAGCATGGCTACACCTTC
TRBV15	TRBD2	17	few	TRBJ2-1	CATSRDPWTSGRNEQFF	TGTGCCACCAGCAGAGATCCCTGGACTAGCGGGCGCAATGAGCAGTTCTTC
TRBV25-1	-	17	few	TRBJ2-2	CASSEYWAGPATGELFF	TGTGCCAGCAGTGAATACTGGGCGGGGCCCGCGACCGGGGAGCTGTTTTTT
TRBV18	TRBD2	14	-	TRBJ2-1	CASSVGGSFNEQFF	TGTGCCAGCTCCGTGGGCGGGAGCTTCAATGAGCAGTTCTTC
TRBV9	TRBD2	16	few	TRBJ2-1	CASSVAAAGGRNEQFF	TGTGCCAGCAGCGTAGCTGCAGCGGGAGGGCGTAATGAGCAGTTCTTC
TRBV6-6	-	15	-	TRBJ2-1	CASSSSWRTLHEQFF	TGTGCCAGCAGTTCTAGCTGGAGGACCCTACATGAGCAGTTCTTC
TRBV19	-	11	-	TRBJ1-2	CAASQGGGYTF	TGTGCCGCTAGCCAAGGGGGTGGCTACACCTTC
TRBV18	-	17	-	TRBJ1-1	CASSPLEQGALPTEAFF	TGTGCCAGCTCACCACTGGAACAGGGCGCTCTCCCCACTGAAGCTTTCTTT
TRBV15	TRBD2	14	few	TRBJ2-3	CATNPGGHSDTQYF	TGTGCCACCAACCCGGGAGGGCATTCAGATACGCAGTATTTT
TRBV30	TRBD2	18	few	TRBJ2-3	CAWSVRYGTSGRTDTQYF	TGTGCCTGGAGTGTGCGGTACGGGACTAGCGGGAGAACAGATACGCAGTATTTT
TRBV5-1	-	16	-	TRBJ2-1	CASSFNWGRSDNEQFF	TGCGCCAGCAGCTTTAACTGGGGGAGGTCCGACAATGAGCAGTTCTTC
TRBV4-2	TRBD2	17	few	TRBJ2-1	CASSQGATSGNRGEQFF	TGTGCCAGCAGCCAAGGGGCGACTAGCGGGAATAGAGGCGAGCAGTTCTTC
TRBV21-1	-	17	-	TRBJ1-5	CASSYDRDFYSNQPQHF	TGTGCCAGCAGTTACGACCGGGACTTTTATAGCAATCAGCCCCAGCATTTT
TRBV30	-	14	-	TRBJ2-7	CASKPQLDTYEQYF	TGTGCCTCCAAGCCCCAGTTGGACACCTACGAGCAGTACTTC
TRBV5-1	TRBD2	17	-	TRBJ2-1	CASSPTTSGSSYNEQFF	TGCGCCAGCAGCCCGACCACTAGCGGGAGTTCCTACAATGAGCAGTTCTTC
TRBV15	TRBD1	14	-	TRBJ2-7	CATSSPGTAYEQYF	TGTGCCACCAGCAGTCCCGGGACAGCCTACGAGCAGTACTTC
TRBV6-5	-	14	few	TRBJ1-5	CASRGTGSNQPQHF	TGTGCCAGCAGAGGCACAGGGAGCAATCAGCCCCAGCATTTT
TRBV2	TRBD2	13	few	TRBJ2-4	CASRAGGKNIQYF	TGTGCCAGCAGGGCGGGAGGTAAAAACATTCAGTACTTC
TRBV5-1	-	14	few	TRBJ2-5	CASSLMGAYATQYF	TGCGCCAGCAGCTTGATGGGGGCCTATGCGACCCAGTACTTC
TRBV29-1	-	11	few	TRBJ1-1	CSVRDMAEAFF	TGCAGCGTCCGAGACATGGCTGAAGCTTTCTTT
TRBV7-2	TRBD2	16	-	TRBJ2-3	CASSLSASGGTDTQYF	TGTGCCAGCAGCTTATCGGCTAGCGGAGGCACAGATACGCAGTATTTT
TRBV7-2	-	15	-	TRBJ1-1	CASSLFGRQNTEAFF	TGTGCCAGCAGCTTATTCGGCCGACAGAACACTGAAGCTTTCTTT
TRBV7-2	-	14	few	TRBJ1-1	CASSLRGGGTEAFF	TGTGCCAGCAGCTTACGGGGCGGGGGGACTGAAGCTTTCTTT
TRBV6-6	TRBD2	16	-	TRBJ2-2	CASRPSGRASQGELFF	TGTGCCAGCAGGCCTAGCGGGAGGGCCTCCCAGGGGGAGCTGTTTTTT
TRBV29-1	-	12	few	TRBJ1-2	CSVEGQGSGYTF	TGCAGCGTTGAGGGGCAGGGAAGTGGCTACACCTTC
TRBV30	-	13	-	TRBJ2-7	CAWSGRGFYEQYF	TGTGCCTGGAGTGGTAGGGGCTTCTACGAGCAGTACTTC
TRBV7-9	TRBD1	15	few	TRBJ1-1	CASSLVGDRNTEAFF	TGTGCCAGCAGCTTAGTGGGGGACAGGAACACTGAAGCTTTCTTT
TRBV7-2	-	13	few	TRBJ2-2	CASSPSSAGELFF	TGTGCCAGCAGCCCATCGAGTGCCGGGGAGCTGTTTTTT
TRBV5-1	TRBD2	15	few	TRBJ2-1	CASSYVAGSYNEQFF	TGCGCCAGCAGTTATGTAGCGGGATCCTACAATGAGCAGTTCTTC
TRBV29-1	-	13	many	TRBJ2-1	CSVFPGRTNEQFF	TGCAGCGTCTTTCCCGGGAGAACGAATGAGCAGTTCTTC
TRBV7-2	TRBD2	16	few	TRBJ2-5	CASSLGLAGFSETQYF	TGTGCCAGCAGCTTAGGACTAGCGGGATTTTCGGAGACCCAGTACTTC
TRBV5-1	TRBD1	14	-	TRBJ1-1	CASRTGQGNTEAFF	TGCGCCAGCCGAACCGGACAGGGGAACACTGAAGCTTTCTTT
TRBV23-1	-	14	many	TRBJ2-1	CASSQRQVVGEQFF	TGCGCCAGCAGTCAACGACAGGTAGTAGGTGAGCAGTTCTTC
TRBV5-1	-	15	few	TRBJ2-1	CASSLVLASGDEQFF	TGCGCCAGCAGCTTGGTTTTAGCTAGTGGCGATGAGCAGTTCTTC
TRBV5-1	TRBD1	14	few	TRBJ1-1	CASSLQGANTEAFF	TGCGCCAGCAGCTTGCAGGGGGCGAACACTGAAGCTTTCTTT
TRBV12-2	-	15	-	TRBJ2-7	CASRTGTGTPYEQYF	TGTGCAAGTCGCACAGGGACAGGGACCCCTTACGAGCAGTACTTC
TRBV7-2	-	15	few	TRBJ2-1	CASSSRAREPHEQFF	TGTGCCAGCAGCTCCAGGGCCCGGGAGCCCCATGAGCAGTTCTTC